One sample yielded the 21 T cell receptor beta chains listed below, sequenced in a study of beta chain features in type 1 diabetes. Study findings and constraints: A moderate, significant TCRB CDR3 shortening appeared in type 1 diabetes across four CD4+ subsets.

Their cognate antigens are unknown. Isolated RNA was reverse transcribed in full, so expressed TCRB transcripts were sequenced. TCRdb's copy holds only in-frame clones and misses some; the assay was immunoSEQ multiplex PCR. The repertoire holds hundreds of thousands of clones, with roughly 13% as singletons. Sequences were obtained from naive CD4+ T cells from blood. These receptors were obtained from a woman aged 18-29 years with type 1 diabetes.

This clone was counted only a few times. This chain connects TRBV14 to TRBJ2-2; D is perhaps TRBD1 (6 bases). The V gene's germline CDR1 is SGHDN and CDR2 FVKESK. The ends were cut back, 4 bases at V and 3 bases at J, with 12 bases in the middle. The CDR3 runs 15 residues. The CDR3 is CASSPLRGYTGELFF. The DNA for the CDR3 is TGTGCCAGCAGCCCCCTCAGGGGATACACCGGGGAGCTGTTTTTT.

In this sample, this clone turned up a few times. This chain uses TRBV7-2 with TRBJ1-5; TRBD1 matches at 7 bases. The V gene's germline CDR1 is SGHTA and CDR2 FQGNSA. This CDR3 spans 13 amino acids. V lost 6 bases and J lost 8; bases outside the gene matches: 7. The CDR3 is CASSPQGTEPQHF. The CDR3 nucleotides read TGTGCCAGCAGTCCACAGGGGACGGAGCCCCAGCATTTT. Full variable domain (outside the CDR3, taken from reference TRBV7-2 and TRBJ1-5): GAGVSQSPSNKVTEKGKDVELRCDPISGHTALYWYRQSLGQGLEFLIYFQGNSAPDKSGLPSDRFSAERTGGSVSTLTIQRTQQEDSAVYLCASSPQGTEPQHFGDGTRLSIL.

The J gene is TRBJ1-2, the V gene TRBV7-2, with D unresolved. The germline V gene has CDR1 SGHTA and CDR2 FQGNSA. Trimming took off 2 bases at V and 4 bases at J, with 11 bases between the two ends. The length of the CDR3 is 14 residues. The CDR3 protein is CASSLSPEAYGYTF. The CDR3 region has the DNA TGTGCCAGCAGCTTATCTCCGGAGGCCTATGGCTACACCTTC.

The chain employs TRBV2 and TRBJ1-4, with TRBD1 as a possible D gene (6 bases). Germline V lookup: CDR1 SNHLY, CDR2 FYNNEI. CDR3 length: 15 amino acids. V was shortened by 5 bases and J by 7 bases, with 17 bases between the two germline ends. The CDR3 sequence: CASSKGTREGEKLFF. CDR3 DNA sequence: TGTGCCAGCAGTAAAGGGACAAGGGAGGGTGAAAAACTGTTTTTT. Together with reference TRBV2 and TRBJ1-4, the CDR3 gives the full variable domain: EPEVTQTPSHQVTQMGQEVILRCVPISNHLYFYWYRQILGQKVEFLVSFYNNEISEKSEIFDDQFSVERPDGSNFTLKIRSTKLEDSAMYFCASSKGTREGEKLFFGSGTQLSVL.

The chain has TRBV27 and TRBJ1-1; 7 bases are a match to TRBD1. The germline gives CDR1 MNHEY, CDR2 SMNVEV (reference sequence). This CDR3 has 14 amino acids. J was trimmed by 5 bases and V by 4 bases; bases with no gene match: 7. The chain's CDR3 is CASSWRQGNTEAFF. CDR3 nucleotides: TGTGCCAGCAGTTGGAGACAGGGAAATACTGAAGCTTTCTTT.

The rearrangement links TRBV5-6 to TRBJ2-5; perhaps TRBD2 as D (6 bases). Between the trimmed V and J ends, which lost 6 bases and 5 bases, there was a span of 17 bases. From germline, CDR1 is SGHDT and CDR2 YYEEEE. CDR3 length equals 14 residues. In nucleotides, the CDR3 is TGTGCCAGCACCGAAGCGGGTCCCGGGGAGACCCAGTACTTC. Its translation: CASTEAGPGETQYF. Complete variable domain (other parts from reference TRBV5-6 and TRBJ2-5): DAGVTQSPTHLIKTRGQQVTLRCSPKSGHDTVSWYQQALGQGPQFIFQYYEEEERQRGNFPDRFSGHQFPNYSSELNVNALLLGDSALYLCASTEAGPGETQYFGPGTRLLVL.

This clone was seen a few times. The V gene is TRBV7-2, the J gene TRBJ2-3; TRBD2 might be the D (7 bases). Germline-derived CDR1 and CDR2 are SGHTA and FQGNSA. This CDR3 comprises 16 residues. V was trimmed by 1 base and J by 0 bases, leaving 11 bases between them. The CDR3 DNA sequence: TGTGCCAGCAGCTTAGTCGCGGGGGCTAGCACAGATACGCAGTATTTT. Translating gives CASSLVAGASTDTQYF.

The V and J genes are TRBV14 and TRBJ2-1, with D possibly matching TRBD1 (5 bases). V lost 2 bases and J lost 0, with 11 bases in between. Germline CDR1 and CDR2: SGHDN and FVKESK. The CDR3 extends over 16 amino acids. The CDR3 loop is CASSQIFQGSYNEQFF. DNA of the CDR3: TGTGCCAGCAGCCAAATATTTCAGGGCTCCTACAATGAGCAGTTCTTC. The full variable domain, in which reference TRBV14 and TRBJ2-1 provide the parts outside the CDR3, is EAGVTQFPSHSVIEKGQTVTLRCDPISGHDNLYWYRRVMGKEIKFLLHFVKESKQDESGMPNNRFLAERTGGTYSTLKVQPAELEDSGVYFCASSQIFQGSYNEQFFGPGTRLTVL.

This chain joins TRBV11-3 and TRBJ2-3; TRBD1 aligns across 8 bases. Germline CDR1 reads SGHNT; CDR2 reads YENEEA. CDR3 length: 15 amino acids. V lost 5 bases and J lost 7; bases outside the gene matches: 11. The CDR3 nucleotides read TGTGCCAGCAGCCCCCGGACAGGGATGGGATATACGCAGTATTTT. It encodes CASSPRTGMGYTQYF.

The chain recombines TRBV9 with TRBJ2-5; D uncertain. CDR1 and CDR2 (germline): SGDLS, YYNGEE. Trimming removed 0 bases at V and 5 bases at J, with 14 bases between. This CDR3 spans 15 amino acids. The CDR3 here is CASSVAPGVVETQYF. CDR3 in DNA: TGTGCCAGCAGCGTAGCCCCCGGTGTAGTTGAGACCCAGTACTTC.

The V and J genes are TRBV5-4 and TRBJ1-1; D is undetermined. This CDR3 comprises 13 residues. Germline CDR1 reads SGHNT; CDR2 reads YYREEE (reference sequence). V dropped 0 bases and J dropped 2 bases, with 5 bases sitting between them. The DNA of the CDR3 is TGTGCCAGCAGCTTGGGTGGCAACACTGAAGCTTTCTTT. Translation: CASSLGGNTEAFF.

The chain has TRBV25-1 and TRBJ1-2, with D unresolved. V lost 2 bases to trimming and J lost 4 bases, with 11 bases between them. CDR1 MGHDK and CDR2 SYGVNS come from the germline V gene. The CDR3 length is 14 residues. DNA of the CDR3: TGTGCCAGCAGTGAAAACGGACTGGGCTATGGCTACACCTTC. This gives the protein CASSENGLGYGYTF.

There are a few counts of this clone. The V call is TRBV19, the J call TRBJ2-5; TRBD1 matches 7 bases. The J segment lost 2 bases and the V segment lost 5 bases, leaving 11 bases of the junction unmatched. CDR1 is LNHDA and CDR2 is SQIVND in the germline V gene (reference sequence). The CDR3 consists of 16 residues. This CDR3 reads CASSRTTGAIQETQYF. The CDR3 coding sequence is TGTGCCAGTAGTCGAACCACAGGGGCTATACAAGAGACCCAGTACTTC. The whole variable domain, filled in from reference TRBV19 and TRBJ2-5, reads DGGITQSPKYLFRKEGQNVTLSCEQNLNHDAMYWYRQDPGQGLRLIYYSQIVNDFQKGDIAEGYSVSREKKESFPLTVTSAQKNPTAFYLCASSRTTGAIQETQYFGPGTRLLVL.

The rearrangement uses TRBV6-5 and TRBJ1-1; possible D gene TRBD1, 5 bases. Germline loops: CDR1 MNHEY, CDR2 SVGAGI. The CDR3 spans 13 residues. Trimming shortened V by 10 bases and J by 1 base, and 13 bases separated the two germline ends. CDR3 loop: CAIKEGPNTEAFF. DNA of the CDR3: TGTGCCATCAAGGAGGGGCCGAACACTGAAGCTTTCTTT.

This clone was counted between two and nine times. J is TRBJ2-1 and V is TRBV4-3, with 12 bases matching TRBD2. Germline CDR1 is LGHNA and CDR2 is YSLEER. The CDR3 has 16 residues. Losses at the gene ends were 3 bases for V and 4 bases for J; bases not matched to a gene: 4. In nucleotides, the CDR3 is TGCGCCAGCAGCCAGTGGACTAGCGGGGTTTACAATGAGCAGTTCTTC. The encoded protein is CASSQWTSGVYNEQFF.

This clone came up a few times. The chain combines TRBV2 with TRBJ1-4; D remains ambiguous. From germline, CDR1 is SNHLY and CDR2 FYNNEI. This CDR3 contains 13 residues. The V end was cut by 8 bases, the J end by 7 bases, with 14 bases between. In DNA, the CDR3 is TGTGCCAGCCGGAGGGATCTGGGTGAAAAACTGTTTTTT. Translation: CASRRDLGEKLFF.

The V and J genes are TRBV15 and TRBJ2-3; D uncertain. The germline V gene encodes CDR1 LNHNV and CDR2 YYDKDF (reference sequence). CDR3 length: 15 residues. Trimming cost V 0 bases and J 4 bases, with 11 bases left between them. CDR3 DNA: TGTGCCACCAGCAGAGAACGGCAGAGCGCAGATACGCAGTATTTT. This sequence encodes CATSRERQSADTQYF.

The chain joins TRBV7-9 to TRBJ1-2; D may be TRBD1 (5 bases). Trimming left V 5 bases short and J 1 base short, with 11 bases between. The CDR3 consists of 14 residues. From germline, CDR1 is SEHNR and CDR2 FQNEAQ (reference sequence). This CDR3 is CASSLQQVNYGYTF. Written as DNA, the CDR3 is TGTGCCAGCAGCCTCCAACAGGTTAACTATGGCTACACCTTC.

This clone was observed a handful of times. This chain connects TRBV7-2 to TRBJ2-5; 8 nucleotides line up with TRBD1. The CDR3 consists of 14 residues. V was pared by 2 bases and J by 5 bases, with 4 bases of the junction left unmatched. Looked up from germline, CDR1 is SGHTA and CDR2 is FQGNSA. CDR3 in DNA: TGTGCCAGCAGCTTAAGCAGGGGGCGGGAGACCCAGTACTTC. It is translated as CASSLSRGRETQYF.

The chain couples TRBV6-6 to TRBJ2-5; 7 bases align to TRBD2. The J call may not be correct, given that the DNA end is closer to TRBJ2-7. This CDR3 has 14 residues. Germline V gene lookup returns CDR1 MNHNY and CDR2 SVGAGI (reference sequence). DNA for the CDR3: TGTGCCAGCAGCCGGGACTATCTTTTGTACGAGCAGTACTTC. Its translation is CASSRDYLLYEQYF.

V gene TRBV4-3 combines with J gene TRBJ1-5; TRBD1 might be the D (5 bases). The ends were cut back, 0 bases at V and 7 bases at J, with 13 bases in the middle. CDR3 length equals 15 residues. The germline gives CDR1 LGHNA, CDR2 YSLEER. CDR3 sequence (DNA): TGCGCCAGCAGCCAAGATCACAGGCCAAGGCAGCCCCAGCATTTT. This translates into CASSQDHRPRQPQHF.